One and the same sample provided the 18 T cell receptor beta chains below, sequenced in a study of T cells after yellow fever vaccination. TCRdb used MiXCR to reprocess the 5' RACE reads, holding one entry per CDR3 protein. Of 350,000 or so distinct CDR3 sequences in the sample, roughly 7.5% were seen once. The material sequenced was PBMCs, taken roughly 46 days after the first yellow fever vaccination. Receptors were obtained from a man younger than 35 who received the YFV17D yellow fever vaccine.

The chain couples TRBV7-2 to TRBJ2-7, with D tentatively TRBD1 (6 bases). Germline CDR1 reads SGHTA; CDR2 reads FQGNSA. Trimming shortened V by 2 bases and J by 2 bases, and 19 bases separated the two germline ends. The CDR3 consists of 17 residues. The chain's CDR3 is CASSLNLGSDRTYEQYV. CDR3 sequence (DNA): TGTGCCAGCAGCTTAAACTTGGGGAGCGACAGGACCTACGAGCAGTACGTC.

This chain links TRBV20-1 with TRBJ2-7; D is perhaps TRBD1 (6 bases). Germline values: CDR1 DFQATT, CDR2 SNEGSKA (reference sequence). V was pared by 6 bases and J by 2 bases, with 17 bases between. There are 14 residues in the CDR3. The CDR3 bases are TGCAGTGCGAGACCTCCAGGGGTGCCCTACGAGCAGTACTTC. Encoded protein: CSARPPGVPYEQYF.

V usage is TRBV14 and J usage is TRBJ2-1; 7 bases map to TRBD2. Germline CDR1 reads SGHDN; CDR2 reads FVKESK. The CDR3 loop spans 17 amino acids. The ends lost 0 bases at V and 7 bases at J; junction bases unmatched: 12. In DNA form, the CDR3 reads TGTGCCAGCAGCCAAGAAGCGGGGACCGTGTTTTGGAATGAGCAGTTCTTC. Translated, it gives CASSQEAGTVFWNEQFF. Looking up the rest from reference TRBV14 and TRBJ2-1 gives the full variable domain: EAGVTQFPSHSVIEKGQTVTLRCDPISGHDNLYWYRRVMGKEIKFLLHFVKESKQDESGMPNNRFLAERTGGTYSTLKVQPAELEDSGVYFCASSQEAGTVFWNEQFFGPGTRLTVL.

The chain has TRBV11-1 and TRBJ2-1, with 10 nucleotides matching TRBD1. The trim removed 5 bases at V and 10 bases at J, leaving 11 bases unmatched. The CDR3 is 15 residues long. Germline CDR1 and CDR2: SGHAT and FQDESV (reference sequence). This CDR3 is CASSIISGQGVEQFF. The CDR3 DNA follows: TGTGCCAGCAGCATTATCTCCGGACAGGGGGTCGAGCAGTTCTTC.

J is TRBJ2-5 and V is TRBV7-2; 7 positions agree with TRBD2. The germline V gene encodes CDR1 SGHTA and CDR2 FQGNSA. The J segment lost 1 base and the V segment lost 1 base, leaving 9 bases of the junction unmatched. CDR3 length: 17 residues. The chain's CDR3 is CASSLVSRGDLQETQYF. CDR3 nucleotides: TGTGCCAGCAGCTTAGTTTCCCGGGGGGACCTCCAAGAGACCCAGTACTTC. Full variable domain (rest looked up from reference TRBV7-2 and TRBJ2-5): GAGVSQSPSNKVTEKGKDVELRCDPISGHTALYWYRQSLGQGLEFLIYFQGNSAPDKSGLPSDRFSAERTGGSVSTLTIQRTQQEDSAVYLCASSLVSRGDLQETQYFGPGTRLLVL.

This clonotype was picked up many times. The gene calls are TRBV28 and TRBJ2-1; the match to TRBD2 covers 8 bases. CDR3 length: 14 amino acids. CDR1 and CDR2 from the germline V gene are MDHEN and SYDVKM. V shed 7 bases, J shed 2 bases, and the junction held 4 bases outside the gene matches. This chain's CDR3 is CASTSGGAYNEQFF. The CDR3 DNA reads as TGTGCCAGCACCTCGGGGGGGGCCTACAATGAGCAGTTCTTC.

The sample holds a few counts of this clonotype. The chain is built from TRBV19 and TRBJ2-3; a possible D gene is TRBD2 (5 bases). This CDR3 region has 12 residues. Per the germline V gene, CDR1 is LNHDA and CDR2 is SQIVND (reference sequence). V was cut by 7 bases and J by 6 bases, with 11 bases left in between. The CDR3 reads CASNARADTQYF. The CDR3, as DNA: TGTGCCAGTAATGCGAGGGCGGATACGCAGTATTTT.

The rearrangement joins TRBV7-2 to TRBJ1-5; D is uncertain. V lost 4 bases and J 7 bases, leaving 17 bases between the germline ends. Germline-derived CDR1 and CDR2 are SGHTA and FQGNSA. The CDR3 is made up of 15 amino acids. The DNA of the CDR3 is TGTGCCAGCAGCTCAACGGCGCCGGACCCGCAGCCCCAGCATTTT. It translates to CASSSTAPDPQPQHF.

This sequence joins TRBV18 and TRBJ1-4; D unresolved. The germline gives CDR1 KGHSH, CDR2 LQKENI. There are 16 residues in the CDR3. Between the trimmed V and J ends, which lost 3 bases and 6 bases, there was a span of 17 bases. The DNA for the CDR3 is TGTGCCAGCTCACCGACTACAAGGACTGGGGATGAAAAACTGTTTTTT. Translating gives CASSPTTRTGDEKLFF.

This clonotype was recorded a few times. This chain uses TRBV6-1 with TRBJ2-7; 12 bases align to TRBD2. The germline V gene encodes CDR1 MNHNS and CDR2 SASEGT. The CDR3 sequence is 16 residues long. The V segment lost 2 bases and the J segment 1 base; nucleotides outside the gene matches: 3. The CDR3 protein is CASSESGTSGSYEQYV. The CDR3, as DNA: TGTGCCAGCAGTGAATCCGGGACTAGCGGGTCCTACGAGCAGTACGTC.

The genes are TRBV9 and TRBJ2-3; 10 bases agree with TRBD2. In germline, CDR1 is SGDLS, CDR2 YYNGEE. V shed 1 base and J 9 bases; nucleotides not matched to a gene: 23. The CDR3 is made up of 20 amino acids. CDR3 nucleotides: TGTGCCAGCAGCGTATCCCGAGCGATAGCGAGCGGGGGGGCCCCGTGGACGCAGTATTTT. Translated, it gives CASSVSRAIASGGAPWTQYF.

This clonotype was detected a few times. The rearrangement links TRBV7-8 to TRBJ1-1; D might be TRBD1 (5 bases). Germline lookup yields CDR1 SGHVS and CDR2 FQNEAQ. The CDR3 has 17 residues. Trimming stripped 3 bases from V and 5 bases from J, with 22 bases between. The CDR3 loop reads CASSLKSGAAGRTEAFF. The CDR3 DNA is TGTGCCAGCAGCTTGAAATCCGGGGCAGCGGGGAGGACTGAAGCTTTCTTT.

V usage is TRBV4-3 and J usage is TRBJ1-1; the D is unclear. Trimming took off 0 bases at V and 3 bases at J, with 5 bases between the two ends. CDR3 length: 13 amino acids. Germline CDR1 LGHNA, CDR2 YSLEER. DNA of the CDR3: TGCGCCAGCAGCCAAGAGGCGTACACTGAAGCTTTCTTT. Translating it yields CASSQEAYTEAFF.

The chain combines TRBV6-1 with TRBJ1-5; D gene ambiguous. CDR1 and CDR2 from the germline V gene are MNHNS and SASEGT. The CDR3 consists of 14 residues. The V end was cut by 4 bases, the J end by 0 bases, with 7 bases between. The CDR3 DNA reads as TGTGCCAGCAGTGGGGTGGCTAGCAATCAGCCCCAGCATTTT. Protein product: CASSGVASNQPQHF.

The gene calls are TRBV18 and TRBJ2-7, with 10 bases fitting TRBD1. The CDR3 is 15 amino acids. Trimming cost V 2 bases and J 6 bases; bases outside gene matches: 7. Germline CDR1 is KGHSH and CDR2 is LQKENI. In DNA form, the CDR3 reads TGTGCCAGCTCACCAACCGGGACAGGGGCATTCGAGCAGTACGTC. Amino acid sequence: CASSPTGTGAFEQYV.

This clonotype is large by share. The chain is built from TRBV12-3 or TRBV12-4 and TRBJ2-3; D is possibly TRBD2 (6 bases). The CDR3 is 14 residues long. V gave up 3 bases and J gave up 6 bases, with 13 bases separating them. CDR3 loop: CASSLGGVGDTQYF. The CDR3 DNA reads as TGTGCCAGCAGTTTGGGCGGGGTAGGGGATACGCAGTATTTT.

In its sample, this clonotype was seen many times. In nucleotides, the CDR3 is TGTGCCAGCAGCCCCATGAGGGTTTCGAAGGAGACCCAGTACTTC. Amino acids: CASSPMRVSKETQYF. V is TRBV7-9 and J is TRBJ2-5; D possibly corresponds to TRBD2 (5 bases). The CDR3 has 15 amino acids. From germline, CDR1 is SEHNR and CDR2 FQNEAQ (reference sequence). V was cut by 5 bases and J by 5 bases, with 18 bases left in between.

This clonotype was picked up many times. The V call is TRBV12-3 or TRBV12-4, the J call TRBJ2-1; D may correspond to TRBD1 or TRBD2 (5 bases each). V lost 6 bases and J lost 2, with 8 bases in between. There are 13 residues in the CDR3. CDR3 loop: CASSRGPYNEQFF. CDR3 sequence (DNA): TGTGCCAGCAGCCGGGGACCCTACAATGAGCAGTTCTTC.